This T cell receptor (beta chain) was retrieved from a study of cytomegalovirus exposure and HLA in healthy donors. Repertoires were generated with immunoSEQ multiplex PCR, while TCRdb's copy carries only in-frame clones and drops some. Counted here are over 200,000 clones, around 88% occurring once; the ten biggest clones make up just under 3%. CDR3 length: 19 amino acids. Germline CDR1 and CDR2: MGHRA and YSYEKL. With 1 base removed from V and 1 base from J, the gap between germline ends came to 22 bases. The sequenced sample consisted of PBMCs. The clonotype was recovered from a woman under 30 in good health and CMV-seronegative. V is TRBV4-1 and J is TRBJ2-5, with D perhaps TRBD2 (5 bases). The CDR3 sequence: CASSQGLVLMAGTQETQYF. The CDR3 DNA sequence: TGCGCCAGCAGCCAAGGTCTGGTCCTAATGGCGGGTACCCAAGAGACCCAGTACTTC.